The 10 T cell receptor beta chains below were found in one sample sequenced in a study of CD4 and CD8 cells across lung adenocarcinoma regions. One entry per CDR3 protein results from TCRdb running MiXCR on the PCR reads. The sample shows about 11,000 distinct CDR3 sequences, 53% of them seen only once. Sequenced: CD8+ T cells from the center of a lung tumor. These receptors originate from a female donor with lung adenocarcinoma. The CD4 and CD8 labels of this study may be unreliable.

Judged by abundance, this clonotype is medium-sized. The V and J genes are TRBV25-1 and TRBJ1-2, with 7 positions matching TRBD1. The CDR3 spans 16 residues. After removal of 1 base from V and 1 base from J, the junction contained 6 bases not matched to a gene. CDR1 and CDR2 (germline): MGHDK, SYGVNS. The CDR3 spells CASSEWGPGGNYGYTF. CDR3 sequence (DNA): TGTGCCAGCAGTGAATGGGGGCCAGGGGGTAACTATGGCTACACCTTC.

This sequence joins TRBV20-1 and TRBJ2-1; 8 bases match TRBD2. Germline V gene data show CDR1 as DFQATT and CDR2 as SNEGSKA (reference sequence). The V segment lost 7 bases and the J segment 5 bases; nucleotides outside the gene matches: 7. There are 13 residues in the CDR3. CDR3 sequence: CSDTGGLDNEQFF. In nucleotides, the CDR3 is TGCAGTGACACGGGGGGGCTCGACAATGAGCAGTTCTTC.

This clonotype was seen many times. This sequence joins TRBV27 and TRBJ2-1; D gene ambiguous. Germline V gene lookup returns CDR1 MNHEY and CDR2 SMNVEV (reference sequence). The CDR3 sequence is 11 residues long. Trimming removed 1 base at V and 7 bases at J, with 2 bases between. In DNA, the CDR3 is TGTGCCAGCAGTTTATTAAATGAGCAGTTCTTC. It codes for CASSLLNEQFF.

The chain recombines TRBV4-2 with TRBJ2-1, with TRBD2 matching 10 bases. The J call may be faulty, since TRBJ2-5 better matches the DNA end. Germline CDR1 LGHNA, CDR2 YNFKEQ. CDR3 length: 18 amino acids. In DNA form, the CDR3 reads TGTGCCAGCAGCCAAGATCTTAGCGGGGGGCCCCGACAAGAGACCCAGTACTTC. Translation: CASSQDLSGGPRQETQYF.

This clonotype was counted only a few times. The chain uses TRBV6-1 and TRBJ1-2; a possible D gene is TRBD1 (5 bases). The V gene lost 8 bases and the J gene lost 3 bases, with 7 bases spanning the gap. CDR1 is MNHNS, CDR2 SASEGT, per germline. The CDR3 extends over 11 amino acids. The CDR3 DNA reads as TGTGCCAGCTTAGGGGACTATGGCTACACCTTC. Translated: CASLGDYGYTF.

Of note for this clonotype: One end of the junction is discordant with germline, which a read error may explain. This sequence joins TRBV11-2 and TRBJ2-3; either TRBD1 or TRBD2 may supply D (5 bases each). Germline CDR1 SGHAT, CDR2 FQNNGV. This CDR3 spans 18 amino acids. The CDR3 sequence is CASSSTSGFSGSQDTQYF. In DNA, the CDR3 is TGTGCCAGCAGCTCTACTTCGGGATTTTCAGGGAGCCAAGATACCCAGTATTTT.

The chain carries TRBV4-2 and TRBJ2-2, with D maybe TRBD2 (6 bases). CDR3 length equals 13 residues. CDR1 is LGHNA and CDR2 is YNFKEQ in the germline V gene. V lost 7 bases and J lost 1, with 7 bases in between. CDR3: CASNGGNTGELFF. The CDR3 bases are TGTGCCAGCAACGGGGGGAACACCGGGGAGCTGTTTTTT.

The count of this clonotype is one. This chain's CDR3 is CASSVEPGSNTEAFF. CDR3 sequence (DNA): TGTGCCAGCAGCGTAGAGCCAGGGTCGAACACTGAAGCTTTCTTT. The J gene is TRBJ1-1, the V gene TRBV9; perhaps TRBD1 as D (5 bases). Trimming pared 0 bases from V and 1 base from J, leaving 10 bases between. The CDR3 spans 15 residues. Germline assignment: CDR1 SGDLS and CDR2 YYNGEE.

This clonotype was found once. The chain uses TRBV6-5 and TRBJ2-3; D may correspond to TRBD1 or TRBD2 (5 bases each). The CDR3 is made up of 13 amino acids. CDR1 is MNHEY and CDR2 is SVGAGI in the germline V gene. V lost 3 bases, J lost 9 bases, and 13 bases lay in between. The CDR3 DNA reads as TGTGCCAGCAGTTATTCCACCGGGACGACGCAGTATTTT. This encodes CASSYSTGTTQYF.

The chain's CDR3 is CASRDLAGSKNTQYF. In DNA, the CDR3 is TGCGCCAGCAGAGATCTAGCGGGGAGCAAAAATACGCAGTACTTC. The V call is TRBV10-2, the J call TRBJ2-3; 9 nucleotides agree with TRBD2. TRBJ2-7 matches the DNA end more closely, so the J call is doubtful. CDR1 WSHSY and CDR2 SAAADI come from the germline V gene. The CDR3 runs to 15 residues.